Below are 12 T cell receptor beta chains sequenced from a single sample in a study of blood T cells in healthy people across ages. The second PCR ran about 6 to 12 cycles with a sample-barcoded 5' primer and J-beta primers. TCRdb reprocessed the 5' RACE reads via MiXCR and lists one record per CDR3 protein. The data hold more than 1,000,000 distinct CDR3 sequences, with around 25% observed a single time. The same sample was also studied in work on T cells of mothers and their children.

Material: blood. The receptors here all came from a girl aged 2-10 years in good health.

In this sample, this clonotype turned up a few times. This rearrangement joins TRBV9 to TRBJ2-5; TRBD2 matches 7 bases. Germline lookup yields CDR1 SGDLS and CDR2 YYNGEE. There are 18 residues in the CDR3. After removal of 0 bases from V and 1 base from J, the junction contained 12 bases not matched to a gene. Written as DNA, the CDR3 is TGTGCCAGCAGCGTAGGGGTTGCGGGAGCCTCCTCCCAAGAGACCCAGTACTTC. Translated: CASSVGVAGASSQETQYF.

This chain links TRBV28 with TRBJ2-5; 9 bases agree with TRBD2. V shed 6 bases and J 3 bases; nucleotides not matched to a gene: 11. The CDR3 length is 16 residues. Germline V gene lookup returns CDR1 MDHEN and CDR2 SYDVKM. CDR3 bases: TGTGCCAGCAGGTCGCGGGGGGGCTTGCTCAAAGAGACCCAGTACTTC. Its translation: CASRSRGGLLKETQYF.

The rearrangement joins TRBV3-1 to TRBJ1-4; D call uncertain. The germline V gene has CDR1 LGHDT and CDR2 YNNKEL (reference sequence). The CDR3 loop spans 15 amino acids. Trimming left V 3 bases short and J 4 bases short, with 12 bases between. The CDR3 spells CASSQESRGNEKLFF. In DNA, the CDR3 is TGTGCCAGCAGCCAGGAAAGCCGTGGTAATGAAAAACTGTTTTTT.

About this clonotype: A junction end diverges from the germline sequence, so it may reflect a read error. The chain employs TRBV11-3 and TRBJ2-3, with D tentatively TRBD1 (6 bases). Germline CDR1 is SGHNT and CDR2 is YENEEA. CDR3 length equals 13 residues. The CDR3 sequence: CASRSPAGETQYF. CDR3 DNA sequence: TGTGCCAGCCGAAGCCCGGCAGGGGAGACCCAGTACTTT.

This clonotype has a handful of counts. The chain combines TRBV29-1 with TRBJ2-3; D could derive from TRBD1 or TRBD2 (5 bases each). V was clipped by 4 bases and J by 1 base, with 9 bases between them. The CDR3 runs 13 residues. The germline CDR1 and CDR2 sequences are SQVTM and ANQGSEA. This CDR3 reads CSVVRGGTDTQYF. The CDR3 DNA is TGCAGCGTTGTTAGGGGAGGCACAGATACGCAGTATTTT.

This chain joins TRBV7-9 and TRBJ2-1, with 8 bases that match TRBD2. This CDR3 spans 17 amino acids. Germline CDR1 and CDR2: SEHNR and FQNEAQ (reference sequence). Trimming cost V 1 base and J 5 bases; bases outside gene matches: 10. The CDR3 sequence: CASSLGALAERHNEQFF. CDR3 DNA: TGTGCCAGCAGCTTAGGGGCACTAGCGGAGAGGCACAATGAGCAGTTCTTC.

This chain links TRBV6-5 with TRBJ1-2, with D possibly being TRBD1 (5 bases). CDR1 and CDR2 from the germline V gene are MNHEY and SVGAGI. V was shortened by 2 bases and J by 6 bases, with 19 bases between the two germline ends. The CDR3 runs 16 residues. In DNA, the CDR3 is TGTGCCAGCAGTTACCCTGGGGGGGTCGGTGCAAATGGCTACACCTTC. Amino acid sequence: CASSYPGGVGANGYTF.

In this sample, this clonotype turned up a few times. The chain couples TRBV11-2 to TRBJ2-1, with D possibly TRBD2 on 6 matching bases. V lost 9 bases and J 6 bases, leaving 18 bases between the germline ends. The CDR3 runs 14 residues. Germline V gene data show CDR1 as SGHAT and CDR2 as FQNNGV. The CDR3 region has the DNA TGTGCCAGTGCGCAGATCCGGGGAGGCAATGAGCAGTTCTTC. It is translated as CASAQIRGGNEQFF.

This clonotype was recorded a few times. The chain joins TRBV10-3 to TRBJ2-5; D is ambiguous. The CDR3 is 14 residues long. The V end lost 4 bases, the J end lost 1 base, and 10 bases lay between the germline ends. CDR1 ENHRY and CDR2 SYGVKD come from the germline V gene. The CDR3 nucleotides are TGTGCCATCAGTGCGTGGCGTAGCCAAGAGACCCAGTACTTC. Its translation is CAISAWRSQETQYF.

This clonotype was detected only a few times. V gene TRBV7-3 combines with J gene TRBJ2-1, with D perhaps matching TRBD1 or TRBD2 (5 bases each). The CDR3 is 14 amino acids. V lost 1 base and J 3 bases, leaving 7 bases between the germline ends. CDR1 is SGHTA and CDR2 is FQGTGA in the germline V gene. In nucleotides, the CDR3 is TGTGCCAGCAGCTTAAATGGGGGCTACAATGAGCAGTTCTTC. Protein product: CASSLNGGYNEQFF.

The chain couples TRBV5-1 to TRBJ2-3; either TRBD1 or TRBD2 may supply D (5 bases each). This CDR3 has 16 residues. In germline, CDR1 is SGHRS, CDR2 YFSETQ. V was shortened by 4 bases and J by 5 bases, with 20 bases between the two germline ends. The CDR3 here is CASSLADGPGQDTQYF. CDR3 nucleotides: TGCGCCAGCAGCCTTGCTGACGGTCCGGGGCAAGATACGCAGTATTTT.

This clonotype was seen a few times. V gene TRBV20-1 combines with J gene TRBJ2-4; D gene uncertain. Germline values: CDR1 DFQATT, CDR2 SNEGSKA (reference sequence). This CDR3 has 16 amino acids. V dropped 2 bases and J dropped 1 base, with 15 bases sitting between them. The CDR3 here is CSARSLSSIAKNIQYF. The CDR3 bases are TGCAGTGCTAGATCTCTGTCTTCTATTGCCAAAAACATTCAGTACTTC.